Listed here is a single T cell receptor (beta chain). Clones were sequenced by immunoSEQ multiplex PCR, and TCRdb holds only the in-frame ones, with some missing. The table includes under 700,000 clones, more than 75% detected once. The entry originates in a study of shared T cell receptors in the human thymus. This CDR3 comprises 16 residues. The V gene end was trimmed by 2 bases and the J gene end by 6 bases; junction bases not matched to a gene: 10. From germline, CDR1 is SQVTM and CDR2 ANQGSEA. Separately, the same data were catalogued under a study of human thymus T cells. That publication notes: In corrective heart surgery, resections were taken, and these provided the thymus tissue. Thymic TCR repertoires of unrelated people reportedly overlapped highly.

This sequence was found in a boy under three years old with a congenital heart defect. The chain employs TRBV29-1 and TRBJ2-5; 12 nucleotides line up with TRBD2. The sample was thymocytes. The DNA of the CDR3 is TGCAGCGTTGAAAGGGCTAGCGGGAGGGGGCTACAGACCCAGTACTTC. Translating it yields CSVERASGRGLQTQYF.